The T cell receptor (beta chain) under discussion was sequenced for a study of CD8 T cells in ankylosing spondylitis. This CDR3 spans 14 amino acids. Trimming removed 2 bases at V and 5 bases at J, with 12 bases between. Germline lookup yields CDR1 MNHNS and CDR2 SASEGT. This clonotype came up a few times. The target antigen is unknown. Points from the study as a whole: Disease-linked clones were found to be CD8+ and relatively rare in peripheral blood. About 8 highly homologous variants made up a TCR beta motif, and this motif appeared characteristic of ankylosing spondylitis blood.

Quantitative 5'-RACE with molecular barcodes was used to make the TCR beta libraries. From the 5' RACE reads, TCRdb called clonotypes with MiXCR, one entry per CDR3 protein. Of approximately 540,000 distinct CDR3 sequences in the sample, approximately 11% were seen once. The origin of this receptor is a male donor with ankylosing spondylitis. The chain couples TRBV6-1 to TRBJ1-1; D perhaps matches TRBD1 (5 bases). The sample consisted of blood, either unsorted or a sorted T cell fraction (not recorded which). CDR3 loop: CASSESGEGTEAFF. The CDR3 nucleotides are TGTGCCAGCAGTGAATCGGGGGAGGGTACTGAAGCTTTCTTT.